Listed here is a single T cell receptor beta chain. Antigen: not known. The sample originates from a study of cytomegalovirus exposure and HLA in healthy donors. This PCR relied on a set of 60 Vbeta primers and 13 Jbeta primers. Produced via immunoSEQ multiplex PCR; TCRdb's table is partial and in-frame only. The sample contains about 98,000 clones, around 67% of which appear only once. The CDR3 contains 15 residues. In germline, CDR1 is SGDLS, CDR2 YYNGEE. Trimming removed 0 bases from V and 2 bases from J, with 11 bases in between. Broader study findings: Cytomegalovirus status was reportedly diagnosed by the classifier with high sensitivity and specificity.

Material for sequencing was PBMCs. The J gene is TRBJ1-1, the V gene TRBV9; the D is unclear. The origin of this receptor is a male donor in good health and CMV-seronegative. Here the CDR3 reads CASSVEPGGNTEAFF. In DNA, the CDR3 is TGTGCCAGCAGCGTAGAACCAGGAGGTAACACTGAAGCTTTCTTT.